This TCR beta chain was sequenced during a study of blood T cell repertoires in COVID-19. About the research overall: Acute and convalescent COVID-19 samples came from the United States, Italy and Spain.

Methods used by the authors: Using reference gene primer amplification, nucleated cell counts were estimated. TCRdb keeps only in-frame clones here, not all; method: immunoSEQ multiplex PCR. V and J calls and clone size come straight from that table; D and trimming were deduced from the DNA. Of 150,000 to 200,000 clones in the sample, roughly 81% were seen once. Patients from Seattle were sampled longitudinally, starting during active infection. V gave up 4 bases and J gave up 1 base, with 14 bases separating them. Germline V gene data show CDR1 as SGHNT and CDR2 as YYREEE (reference sequence). The CDR3 contains 15 residues.

The clonotype originates from a woman aged 80 or over with COVID-19, enrolled during active disease. The sequenced material came from peripheral blood. The chain has TRBV5-4 and TRBJ1-2; possible D gene TRBD1, 5 bases. The CDR3 region is CASSPRAGGNYGYTF. CDR3 nucleotides: TGTGCCAGCAGCCCCCGCGCCGGGGGTAACTATGGCTACACCTTC. Variable domain in full (rest from reference TRBV5-4 and TRBJ1-2): ETGVTQSPTHLIKTRGQQVTLRCSSQSGHNTVSWYQQALGQGPQFIFQYYREEENGRGNFPPRFSGLQFPNYSSELNVNALELDDSALYLCASSPRAGGNYGYTFGSGTRLTVV.